This passage covers 11 T cell receptor beta chains from one sample sequenced in a study of cytomegalovirus exposure and HLA in healthy donors (dated by TCRdb to about 2017). Library preparation employed the immunoSEQ multiplex PCR assay. For the multiplex PCR, a mixture combining 60 forward primers for TCR Vbeta segments and 13 reverse primers for TCR Jbeta segments was used. The table comes from immuneACCESS by way of TCRdb, which keeps in-frame sequences with V and J called. Part of the clones is missing from these tables; in studies checked, under half for an unresolved V gene and the rest for unknown reasons. The sample's own table lists 95,000 to 150,000 clones. Of the sample, approximately 2.6% falls within the top ten clones. Sequenced: PBMCs. All receptors come from a man younger than 40 in good health and CMV-seronegative.

J is TRBJ2-3 and V is TRBV7-9; the match to TRBD2 covers 11 bases. The CDR3 loop spans 19 amino acids. V lost 7 bases to trimming and J lost 5 bases; unmatched junction nucleotides: 20. CDR1 and CDR2 (germline): SEHNR, FQNEAQ (reference sequence). CDR3 DNA: TGTGCCAGCAATTCTTACCGGGCTAGCGGGAGGCTGAAGGTAGATACGCAGTATTTT. As protein: CASNSYRASGRLKVDTQYF. The full variable domain, completed using reference TRBV7-9 and TRBJ2-3, is DTGVSQNPRHKITKRGQNVTFRCDPISEHNRLYWYRQTLGQGPEFLTYFQNEAQLEKSRLLSDRFSAERPKGSFSTLEIQRTEQGDSAMYLCASNSYRASGRLKVDTQYFGPGTRLTVL.

The chain carries TRBV5-6 and TRBJ2-5; 15 bases agree with TRBD2. Germline V gene lookup returns CDR1 SGHDT and CDR2 YYEEEE. This CDR3 has 17 residues. The V and J ends lost 3 bases and 3 bases, in that order; junction bases with no gene match: 6. The CDR3 spells CASSSGLAGGGKETQYF. DNA of the CDR3: TGTGCCAGCAGCTCGGGACTAGCGGGAGGAGGAAAAGAGACCCAGTACTTC. The whole variable domain, filled in from reference TRBV5-6 and TRBJ2-5, reads DAGVTQSPTHLIKTRGQQVTLRCSPKSGHDTVSWYQQALGQGPQFIFQYYEEEERQRGNFPDRFSGHQFPNYSSELNVNALLLGDSALYLCASSSGLAGGGKETQYFGPGTRLLVL.

The gene calls are TRBV5-1 and TRBJ1-2; 8 nucleotides agree with TRBD1. The V gene's germline CDR1 is SGHRS and CDR2 YFSETQ. With V trimmed by 7 bases and J by 5 bases, 10 bases remained unmatched. This CDR3 spans 14 amino acids. This chain's CDR3 is CASAKAGGFYGYTF. Here the CDR3 DNA reads TGCGCCAGCGCGAAGGCAGGGGGCTTTTATGGCTACACCTTC.

This CDR3 is CASSLGTTSYEQYF. The CDR3, as DNA: TGCGCCAGCAGCCTGGGGACTACCTCCTACGAGCAGTACTTC. This chain joins TRBV5-1 and TRBJ2-7, with TRBD2 identical over 7 bases. The length of the CDR3 is 14 residues. Looked up from germline, CDR1 is SGHRS and CDR2 is YFSETQ. The ends lost 4 bases at V and 0 bases at J; junction bases unmatched: 4.

This chain joins TRBV14 and TRBJ2-4; D might be TRBD1 (5 bases). Germline CDR1 and CDR2: SGHDN and FVKESK. CDR3 length equals 20 residues. Trimming stripped 0 bases from V and 0 bases from J, with 21 bases between. For the CDR3, the DNA is TGTGCCAGCAGCCAAGATCCGGCCAGGGAAAGCCCCATAGCCAAAAACATTCAGTACTTC. Translating it yields CASSQDPARESPIAKNIQYF.

The chain links TRBV18 to TRBJ2-3; no reliable D call. This CDR3 region has 14 residues. The V end was cut by 5 bases, the J end by 0 bases, with 9 bases between. Germline-derived CDR1 and CDR2 are KGHSH and LQKENI. The chain's CDR3 is CASSSLTSTDTQYF. CDR3 nucleotides: TGTGCCAGCTCATCCCTTACTAGCACAGATACGCAGTATTTT. Complete variable domain (other parts from reference TRBV18 and TRBJ2-3): NAGVMQNPRHLVRRRGQEARLRCSPMKGHSHVYWYRQLPEEGLKFMVYLQKENIIDESGMPKERFSAEFPKEGPSILRIQQVVRGDSAAYFCASSSLTSTDTQYFGPGTRLTVL.

The chain is built from TRBV2 and TRBJ2-7, with D possibly TRBD2 on 5 matching bases. The CDR3 consists of 15 residues. CDR1 SNHLY and CDR2 FYNNEI come from the germline V gene. V was trimmed by 7 bases and J by 0 bases, leaving 16 bases between them. The CDR3 region has the DNA TGTGCCAGCACTCAAAATCGAGGGAGCTCCTACGAGCAGTACTTC. Translated: CASTQNRGSSYEQYF.

The gene calls are TRBV5-6 and TRBJ2-3, with 11 nucleotides matching TRBD2. The junction had 6 bases not matched to a gene; V was cut back by 4 bases and J by 2 bases. CDR3 length: 16 residues. Germline-derived CDR1 and CDR2 are SGHDT and YYEEEE. The CDR3: CASSLGLAGPTDTQYF. Written as DNA, the CDR3 is TGTGCCAGCAGCCTAGGACTAGCGGGTCCCACAGATACGCAGTATTTT.

The chain combines TRBV5-6 with TRBJ2-5; a weak D match, TRBD2 (5 bases). The CDR3 consists of 13 residues. Germline values: CDR1 SGHDT, CDR2 YYEEEE. V lost 3 bases, J lost 5 bases, and 11 bases lay in between. CDR3 sequence reads: CASSSSPGETQYF. CDR3 nucleotides: TGTGCCAGCAGCTCCTCCCCGGGGGAGACCCAGTACTTC.

The rearrangement joins TRBV27 to TRBJ2-1; 14 bases are a match to TRBD2. The CDR3 has 16 amino acids. CDR1 and CDR2 from the germline V gene are MNHEY and SMNVEV (reference sequence). With 1 base clipped from V and 7 bases from J, the junction kept 3 bases outside the gene matches. The CDR3 region is CASSLLGLAGENEQFF. In nucleotides, the CDR3 is TGTGCCAGCAGTTTATTGGGACTAGCGGGAGAAAATGAGCAGTTCTTC.

V is TRBV10-3 and J is TRBJ1-1; 9 bases match TRBD1. CDR3 length: 17 amino acids. CDR1 is ENHRY, CDR2 SYGVKD, per germline. Trimming took 0 bases from V and 3 from J; bases not matched to a gene: 8. The CDR3 region is CAISESRGTGMDTEAFF. The CDR3, as DNA: TGTGCCATCAGTGAGTCCAGGGGGACAGGGATGGACACTGAAGCTTTCTTT.